The rows below give T cell receptor beta chains drawn from one sample of a study of cytomegalovirus exposure and HLA in healthy donors. Produced via immunoSEQ multiplex PCR; TCRdb's table is partial and in-frame only. The table shows more than 85,000 clones, with more than 60% occurring only once. What was sequenced was PBMCs. Receptors originate from a male donor in good health and CMV-seronegative. Each CDR3 is given with its conserved first and last residue. The D gene is left open where the match is weak. Clone size is stated in some rows and not others, as once, few, many or a class when expanded.

V gene	J gene	D gene	clone size	CDR3 DNA	CDR3 protein
TRBV29-1	TRBJ2-7	TRBD1	NA	TGCAGCGTTCAGGACAGGGGTGGGAGCGGCTCCTACGAGCAGTACTTC	CSVQDRGGSGSYEQYF
TRBV4-2	TRBJ2-5	NA	NA	TGTGCCAGCAGCCAAGACCCCAGGGAGGTGGAGACCCAGTACTTC	CASSQDPREVETQYF
TRBV30	TRBJ2-2	NA	NA	TGTGCCTGGAATGGGCGCAACACCGGGGAGCTGTTTTTT	CAWNGRNTGELFF
TRBV30	TRBJ1-1	TRBD1	NA	TGTGCCTGGAGTGTCGGGACAGGGGGTTTCACTGAAGCTTTCTTT	CAWSVGTGGFTEAFF
TRBV2	TRBJ2-1	TRBD1	NA	TGTGCCAGCAGTGCCGGCAGGGGGCAGAGGATAATCTACAATGAGCAGTTCTTC	CASSAGRGQRIIYNEQFF
TRBV6-6	TRBJ1-5	NA	few	TGTGCCAGCAGTTACAACAGGGCCAATCAGCCCCAGCATTTT	CASSYNRANQPQHF
TRBV5-5	TRBJ1-2	NA	NA	TGTGCCAGCAGCTTGTTAGACTATGGCTACACCTTC	CASSLLDYGYTF
TRBV30	TRBJ2-7	NA	NA	TGTGCCTGGAGTGGGCCGGCGGTTGAGCAGTACTTC	CAWSGPAVEQYF
TRBV6-5	TRBJ2-1	NA	NA	TGTGCCAGCAGTGTCAATTACAATGAGCAGTTCTTC	CASSVNYNEQFF
TRBV2	TRBJ2-7	NA	NA	TGTGCCGGCTTGGGGGGATCCTCCTACGAGCAGTACTTC	CAGLGGSSYEQYF
TRBV5-4	TRBJ2-2	TRBD1	NA	TGTGCCAGCAGCTTGGAGGGACAGGGGGCCGTCGGGGAGCTGTTTTTT	CASSLEGQGAVGELFF
TRBV7-9	TRBJ1-2	NA	NA	TGTGCCAGCAGCTTTAAGGAGGGCTATGGCTACACCTTC	CASSFKEGYGYTF
TRBV30	TRBJ1-5	TRBD1	once	TGTGCCTGGAGTCTCGGCGGCGGGACAGGGGGTAGTCAGCCCCAGCATTTT	CAWSLGGGTGGSQPQHF
TRBV2	TRBJ2-2	TRBD2	NA	TGTGCCAGCACCCGGACTAGCGGCACCGGGGAGCTGTTTTTT	CASTRTSGTGELFF
TRBV7-8	TRBJ2-7	NA	NA	TGTGCCAGCAACCAAGGGGGTTACGAGCAGTACTTC	CASNQGGYEQYF
TRBV7-9	TRBJ2-3	TRBD2	NA	TGTGCCAGCAGCCCACTAGCGGGTCCCACAGATACGCAGTATTTT	CASSPLAGPTDTQYF
TRBV5-1	TRBJ2-1	NA	NA	TGCGCCAGCAGCCCGGACAATGAGCAGTTCTTC	CASSPDNEQFF
TRBV30	TRBJ2-7	NA	NA	TGTGCCTGGAGTGTACGGCAGGGAGGAGAGCAGTACTTC	CAWSVRQGGEQYF
TRBV28	TRBJ2-4	NA	NA	TGTGCCAGCAGGGGAGGGGGAAACATTCAGTACTTC	CASRGGGNIQYF
TRBV6-4	TRBJ1-1	NA	NA	TGTGCCAGCAGTTTAAGACATTCCAGCGGGTCCACTGAAGCTTTCTTC	CASSLRHSSGSTEAFF
TRBV5-6	TRBJ2-7	TRBD2	NA	TGTGCCAGCAGCTTGGTATCGGGGGGATACGAGCAGTACTTC	CASSLVSGGYEQYF
TRBV7-9	TRBJ2-6	NA	few	TGTGCCAGCAGTCTCGGGACTGGGGCCAACGTCCTGACTTTC	CASSLGTGANVLTF
TRBV7-3	TRBJ2-5	NA	NA	TGTGCCAGCAGCTTAACGACTAGTTGGGCCCAGTACTTC	CASSLTTSWAQYF
TRBV18	TRBJ2-7	TRBD2	NA	TGTGCCAGCTCACCAATTGGGACTAGCGGAGGCCCCCTCTACGAGCAGTACTTC	CASSPIGTSGGPLYEQYF
TRBV7-8	TRBJ1-4	NA	NA	TGTGCCAGCAGCTTAGATGCCCCGGGTGAAAAACTGTTTTTT	CASSLDAPGEKLFF
TRBV27	TRBJ2-2	NA	NA	TGTGCCAGCAGTCTGAACACCGGGGAGCTGTTTTTT	CASSLNTGELFF
TRBV19	TRBJ1-2	NA	NA	TGTGCCAGTAGTATTGTAACGGGGAATGGCTACACCTTC	CASSIVTGNGYTF
TRBV2	TRBJ2-7	NA	NA	TGTGCCAGCCAGATGGGGGCGGCGTACGAGCAGTACTTC	CASQMGAAYEQYF
TRBV2	TRBJ2-1	NA	NA	TGTGCCAGCAGTGAGGGCGGGTCTAATGAGCAGTTCTTC	CASSEGGSNEQFF
TRBV10-1	TRBJ2-7	TRBD2	NA	TGCGCCAGCGCGGGACTAGCGGGAGGGCCGCTCCGGTACGAGCAGTACTTC	CASAGLAGGPLRYEQYF
TRBV7-7	TRBJ2-1	NA	NA	TGTGCTAGCAGCTTAGCTCCGACTAGGATCTTAGATGAGCAGTTCTTC	CASSLAPTRILDEQFF
TRBV29-1	TRBJ2-1	NA	NA	TGCAGCGCCCAAGCGGGCTTCTCCTACAATGAGCAGTTCTTC	CSAQAGFSYNEQFF
TRBV10-3	TRBJ2-1	TRBD2	NA	TGTGCCACCTTAGCGGGAGACAATGAGCAGTTCTTC	CATLAGDNEQFF
TRBV2	TRBJ2-1	TRBD2	NA	TGTGCCAGCACCACTACCGGGACTAGCGGAGGGGAGTTCTTC	CASTTTGTSGGEFF
TRBV7-3	TRBJ2-1	NA	NA	TGTGCCAGCAGCCCGCAGGGACTTAAGAATGAGCAGTTCTTC	CASSPQGLKNEQFF
TRBV5-4	TRBJ2-7	NA	once	TGTGCCAGCAGCTTATCCGGGGGAAGAACCTACGAGCAGTACTTC	CASSLSGGRTYEQYF
TRBV19	TRBJ1-2	NA	NA	TGTGCCAGTAGTATAGATCTGGGCAGGTCGGATGGCTACACCTTC	CASSIDLGRSDGYTF
TRBV7-9	TRBJ2-7	TRBD2	NA	TGTGCCAGCAGCTTACTAGCGGGACCCTTTTACGAGCAGTACTTC	CASSLLAGPFYEQYF
TRBV2	TRBJ2-1	NA	NA	TGTGCCAGCAGTGAATCTAGCGCTATCAATGAGCAGTTCTTC	CASSESSAINEQFF
TRBV13	TRBJ2-2	NA	NA	TGTGCCAGCAGCCCGAGAGACTATTCCGGGGAGCTGTTTTTT	CASSPRDYSGELFF
TRBV11-2	TRBJ1-1	NA	once	TGTGCCAGCAGCTTGTTCAGTGAAGCTTTCTTT	CASSLFSEAFF
TRBV6-5	TRBJ2-1	TRBD2	NA	TGTGCCAGCAGTTACAGACTAGCGGGAGTCAATGAGCAGTTCTTC	CASSYRLAGVNEQFF
TRBV7-7	TRBJ2-1	NA	NA	TGTGCCAGCAGCTTATTCGCCGGGAACAATGAGCAGTTCTTC	CASSLFAGNNEQFF
TRBV5-4	TRBJ2-1	TRBD2	NA	TGTGCCAGCAGCTTGGCCGGGGGGGCCAGCTCCTACAATGAGCAGTTCTTC	CASSLAGGASSYNEQFF
TRBV27	TRBJ2-5	TRBD2	NA	TGTGCCAGCAGTCCCTTCCGCCCCCAGGGACTACCTCAAGAGACCCAGTACTTC	CASSPFRPQGLPQETQYF
TRBV5-1	TRBJ2-5	TRBD2	few	TGCGCCAGCAGCCGGCAGGGACTAGCGCAACAAGAGACCCAGTACTTC	CASSRQGLAQQETQYF
TRBV9	TRBJ2-5	NA	few	TGTGCCAGCAGCGTAGCTACCGCGGGAAGGGGATTTCAAGAGACCCAGTACTTC	CASSVATAGRGFQETQYF
TRBV5-1	TRBJ2-1	TRBD2	NA	TGCGCCAGCAGCCGCGGGACTAGCGGCGACTACAATGAGCAGTTCTTC	CASSRGTSGDYNEQFF
TRBV5-5	TRBJ1-3	TRBD1	NA	TGTGCCAGCAGCTCCCGGACAGGGAAAGAAAACACCATATATTTT	CASSSRTGKENTIYF